The 10 T cell receptor beta chains listed next were all sequenced from one sample in a study of blood T cell repertoires in COVID-19. The repertoire was sequenced with immunoSEQ multiplex PCR; TCRdb's copy has only in-frame clones and lacks some. The sample holds tens of thousands of clones, about nine tenths seen once. Sequenced sample: peripheral blood. These receptors came from a man aged 50 or older with active COVID-19.

V and J are TRBV19 and TRBJ1-5; the D gene is possibly TRBD1 (5 bases). Trimming took off 7 bases at V and 7 bases at J, with 5 bases between the two ends. The CDR3 spans 10 residues. From germline, CDR1 is LNHDA and CDR2 SQIVND (reference sequence). The CDR3 here is CASNRQPQHF. In DNA, the CDR3 is TGTGCCAGTAACAGGCAGCCCCAGCATTTT.

The chain links TRBV7-2 to TRBJ2-3; D remains unclear. The V end lost 3 bases, the J end lost 0 bases, and 4 bases lay between the germline ends. Looked up from germline, CDR1 is SGHTA and CDR2 is FQGNSA. The CDR3 covers 13 residues. The CDR3, as DNA: TGTGCCAGCAGCTTCCCTAGCACAGATACGCAGTATTTT. Translation gives CASSFPSTDTQYF.

J is TRBJ2-3 and V is TRBV18; the D is unclear. Germline CDR1 and CDR2: KGHSH and LQKENI. Trimming took 6 bases from V and 1 from J, leaving 11 bases between them. The CDR3 is made up of 14 amino acids. DNA of the CDR3: TGTGCCAGCTCGCCTACAGAAGGCACAGATACGCAGTATTTT. As protein: CASSPTEGTDTQYF.

This clone came up a few times. The rearrangement links TRBV5-4 to TRBJ1-2, with a possible D match to TRBD1 (6 bases). This CDR3 region has 14 residues. V lost 4 bases and J lost 8, with 18 bases in between. CDR1 SGHNT and CDR2 YYREEE come from the germline V gene (reference sequence). This CDR3 reads CASSMTSGVKGYTF. CDR3 sequence (DNA): TGTGCCAGCAGCATGACCTCAGGGGTAAAAGGCTACACCTTC.

V is TRBV5-8 and J is TRBJ2-3; D might be TRBD1 (5 bases). CDR3 length equals 13 residues. V lost 1 base and J 5 bases, leaving 8 bases between the germline ends. Looked up from germline, CDR1 is SGHTS and CDR2 is YDEGEE. CDR3 sequence: CASSLWGGDTQYF. As DNA, the CDR3 is TGTGCCAGCAGCTTGTGGGGCGGAGATACGCAGTATTTT.

The rearrangement joins TRBV28 to TRBJ2-7, with 9 bases that match TRBD1. Germline trimming cut 5 bases from V and 2 bases from J; bases unmatched to any gene: 7. This CDR3 contains 15 residues. Germline V CDR1 and CDR2: MDHEN, SYDVKM. In DNA form, the CDR3 reads TGTGCCAGCAGTAACCCGGGACAGGGAACCTACGAGCAGTACTTC. Protein sequence: CASSNPGQGTYEQYF.

The chain is built from TRBV5-5 and TRBJ1-5, with 8 bases fitting TRBD1. Germline CDR1 SGHKS, CDR2 YYEKEE (reference sequence). V was clipped by 4 bases and J by 9 bases; unmatched bases: 12. The CDR3 extends over 15 amino acids. CDR3 sequence reads: CASSPLSGGSGPQHF. The CDR3 DNA reads TGTGCCAGCAGCCCTCTCTCAGGGGGCTCGGGGCCCCAGCATTTT.

The V call is TRBV24-1, the J call TRBJ2-6, with 8 bases that match TRBD1. The length of the CDR3 is 17 residues. Trimming removed 3 bases from V and 9 bases from J; junction bases left unmatched: 12. Germline loops: CDR1 KGHDR, CDR2 SFDVKD. The CDR3 reads CATSDPPGQGRVNVLTF. The CDR3 bases are TGTGCCACCAGTGATCCACCCGGACAGGGTAGGGTCAACGTCCTGACTTTC.

This clone was counted a single time. V gene TRBV6-4 combines with J gene TRBJ2-1, with 11 bases fitting TRBD2. In germline, CDR1 is MRHNA, CDR2 SNTAGT. The CDR3 is 13 amino acids. Germline trimming cut 4 bases from V and 8 bases from J; bases unmatched to any gene: 1. CDR3 DNA: TGTGCCAGCAGTGGACTAGCGGGGCATGAGCAGTTCTTC. Protein product: CASSGLAGHEQFF.

The chain joins TRBV28 to TRBJ1-1; D might be TRBD1 (6 bases). V lost 5 bases and J 1 base, leaving 14 bases between the germline ends. In germline, CDR1 is MDHEN, CDR2 SYDVKM. The CDR3 is 15 amino acids. The CDR3 loop reads CASSVGGLGNTEAFF. In nucleotides, the CDR3 is TGTGCCAGCAGTGTAGGGGGTTTAGGGAACACTGAAGCTTTCTTT. Full variable domain (missing parts from reference TRBV28 and TRBJ1-1): DVKVTQSSRYLVKRTGEKVFLECVQDMDHENMFWYRQDPGLGLRLIYFSYDVKMKEKGDIPEGYSVSREKKERFSLILESASTNQTSMYLCASSVGGLGNTEAFFGQGTRLTVV.